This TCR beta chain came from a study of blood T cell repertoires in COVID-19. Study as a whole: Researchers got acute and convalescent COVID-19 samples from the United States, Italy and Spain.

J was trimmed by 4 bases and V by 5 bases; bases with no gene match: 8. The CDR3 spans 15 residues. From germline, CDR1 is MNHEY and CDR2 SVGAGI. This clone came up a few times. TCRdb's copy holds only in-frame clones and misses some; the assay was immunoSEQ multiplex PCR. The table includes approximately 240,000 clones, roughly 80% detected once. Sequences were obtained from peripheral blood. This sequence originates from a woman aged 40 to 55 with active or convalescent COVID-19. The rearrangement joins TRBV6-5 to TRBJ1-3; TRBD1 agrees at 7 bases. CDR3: CASSRTGDGGNTIYF. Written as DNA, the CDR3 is TGTGCCAGCAGTCGCACAGGGGACGGGGGAAACACCATATATTTT.